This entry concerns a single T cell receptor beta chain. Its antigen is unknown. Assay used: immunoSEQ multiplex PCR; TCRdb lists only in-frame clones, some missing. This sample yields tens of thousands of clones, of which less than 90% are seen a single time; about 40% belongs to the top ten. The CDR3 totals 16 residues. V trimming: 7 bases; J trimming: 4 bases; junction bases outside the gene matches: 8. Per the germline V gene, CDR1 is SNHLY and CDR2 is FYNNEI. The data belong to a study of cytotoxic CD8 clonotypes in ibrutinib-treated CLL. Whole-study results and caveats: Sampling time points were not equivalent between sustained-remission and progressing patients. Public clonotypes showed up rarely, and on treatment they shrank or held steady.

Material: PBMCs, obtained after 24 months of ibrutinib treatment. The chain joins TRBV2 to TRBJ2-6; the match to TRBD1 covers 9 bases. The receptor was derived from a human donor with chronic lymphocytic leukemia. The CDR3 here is CASIGTGFVGANVLTF. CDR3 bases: TGTGCCAGCATAGGGACAGGGTTTGTGGGGGCCAACGTCCTGACTTTC.